This T cell receptor (beta chain) was captured in a study of OX40 agonist ivuxolimab in advanced cancers. Across the whole study: Three dose-escalation patients had partial responses: one with hepatocellular carcinoma and two with cutaneous melanoma.

The CDR3 has 17 residues. Deletions cut 0 bases from V and 2 bases from J, with 20 bases between. Looked up from germline, CDR1 is GTSNPN and CDR2 is SVGIG (reference sequence). Excluded were patients having autoimmune disease history or systemic immunosuppression. Notes on the study in general: The average count of expanded clones was higher among CD8+ T cells than among CD4+.

To note about this clone: The antigen is unknown.

The protocol was immunoSEQ multiplex PCR, while the TCRdb copy is restricted to in-frame clones and leaves out a portion. Here the sample spans about 74,000 clones, 84% being singletons. This receptor was obtained from an adult with an advanced solid tumor such as melanoma, head and neck, liver or kidney cancer. This material consisted of CD4+ or CD8+ T cells sorted from blood, taken in a trial of the OX40 agonist ivuxolimab. The gene calls are TRBV30 and TRBJ2-7; D not certain. CDR3 sequence (DNA): TGTGCCTGGAGTGTAAGAAGTTTGGGCGGATCCCCCTACGAGCAGTACTTC. Its translation is CAWSVRSLGGSPYEQYF.